These 32 T cell receptor beta chains were all obtained from the same sample, sequenced in a study of T cells in women clearing cervical HPV infection. Only in-frame clones appear in the TCRdb table, and some are missing; sequencing was by immunoSEQ multiplex PCR. The table lists under 45,000 clones. The sequencing input was blood buffy coat. The receptors shown here come from a woman aged 18 to 69 with a cervical HPV16 infection that either progressed to CIN3+ or cleared (not recorded which).

Here the CDR3 reads CASSSGTTYGYTF. The sequenced CDR3 bases are TGTGCCAGCAGTTCCGGGACAACCTATGGC. This rearrangement joins TRBV12-3 or TRBV12-4 to TRBJ1-2; the D gene is possibly TRBD1 (6 bases). Coverage ceases 3 residues before the CDR3 finishes, and the germline J gene fills in the end. V shed 4 bases and J shed 4 bases, with 10 bases lying between them. The CDR3 has 13 residues.

Worth noting for this clone: Coverage ceases 3 residues before the CDR3 finishes, and the germline J gene fills in the end. This chain connects TRBV7-9 to TRBJ1-2, with D maybe TRBD1 (5 bases). The CDR3 is made up of 14 amino acids. V lost 4 bases, J lost 7 bases, and 16 bases lay in between. CDR1 is SEHNR, CDR2 FQNEAQ, per germline (reference sequence). CDR3 DNA (partial): TGTGCCAGCAGCTCCTGGGAGGCAGGGCCTGGC. Residues: CASSSWEAGPG. The whole CDR3 is CASSSWEAGPGYTF.

Of note for this clone: The read halts 3 residues ahead of the CDR3 end, with the missing end drawn from the germline J gene. The V and J genes are TRBV19 and TRBJ1-5; tentative D call: TRBD1 (5 bases). Germline values: CDR1 LNHDA, CDR2 SQIVND (reference sequence). The CDR3 is made up of 14 amino acids. Between the trimmed V and J ends, which lost 2 bases and 3 bases, there was a span of 8 bases. The CDR3 sequence is CASSIRGNNQPQHF. The DNA read from the CDR3 is TGTGCCAGTAGTATACGGGGGAACAATCAGCCC.

On this clone itself: Read sequence stops 3 residues before the CDR3 end, and the germline J gene provides the missing end. The chain recombines TRBV28 with TRBJ2-7; D remains ambiguous. CDR3 length: 13 residues. Trimming shortened V by 5 bases and J by 3 bases, and 11 bases separated the two germline ends. Germline V lookup: CDR1 MDHEN, CDR2 SYDVKM. CDR3 DNA, as far as it was read: TGTGCCAGCAGTCGAGAGAGCCACTACGAG. Translated, it gives CASSRESHYE. The full CDR3 is CASSRESHYEQYF.

Turning to this clone: The CDR3 end lies 3 residues beyond the end of the read and is filled in from the germline J gene. The V and J genes are TRBV19 and TRBJ1-2; D perhaps matches TRBD1 (5 bases). There are 15 residues in the CDR3. The germline V gene has CDR1 LNHDA and CDR2 SQIVND (reference sequence). The CDR3 reads CASSPKGLAAYDYTF. The CDR3 bases that were read are TGTGCCAGTAGCCCGAAGGGACTAGCCGCCTACGAC.

Note on this clone: The CDR3 extends 3 residues past the end of the read, so its final part is completed from the germline J gene. V usage is TRBV19 and J usage is TRBJ2-6; possibly TRBD2 for D (6 bases). CDR1 is LNHDA and CDR2 is SQIVND in the germline V gene (reference sequence). This CDR3 has 15 residues. With 6 bases removed from V and 1 base from J, the gap between germline ends came to 10 bases. CDR3 loop: CASSRLVSGANVLTF. CDR3 DNA (partial): TGTGCCAGTAGCCGACTAGTTTCTGGGGCCAACGTC.

Notes on this clone: The read stops 3 residues short of the end of the CDR3; the missing end is completed from the germline J gene. The V call is TRBV19, the J call TRBJ1-2; D is perhaps TRBD1 (5 bases). V dropped 3 bases and J dropped 4 bases, with 9 bases sitting between them. The CDR3 is 13 residues long. Germline CDR1 reads LNHDA; CDR2 reads SQIVND (reference sequence). CDR3 DNA, as far as it was read: TGTGCCAGTAGTATGGGGCAGGTCTATGGC. Amino acid sequence: CASSMGQVYG. The entire CDR3 sequence reads CASSMGQVYGYTF.

On this clone itself: The sequenced fragment ends 3 residues before the CDR3 boundary, so the rest is inferred from the germline J gene. V is TRBV7-2 and J is TRBJ1-1; D gene unclear. V was trimmed by 5 bases and J by 4 bases, leaving 14 bases between them. Germline V gene lookup returns CDR1 SGHTA and CDR2 FQGNSA. The CDR3 totals 14 residues. The CDR3 protein is CASSLLAGGTEAFF. The CDR3 DNA, read in part, is TGTGCCAGCAGCCTCCTCGCGGGTGGCACTGAA.

Turning to this clone: The CDR3 extends 3 residues past the end of the read, so its final part is completed from the germline J gene. This rearrangement joins TRBV30 to TRBJ1-5, with 8 bases lining up with TRBD1. This CDR3 is built from 14 residues. Germline V gene lookup returns CDR1 GTSNPN and CDR2 SVGIG (reference sequence). The junction had 6 bases not matched to a gene; V was cut back by 5 bases and J by 3 bases. The CDR3 protein is CAWAGTGLNQPQHF. The covered CDR3 bases are TGTGCCTGGGCCGGGACAGGACTCAATCAGCCC.

A word on this clone: The CDR3 extends 3 residues past the end of the read, so its final part is completed from the germline J gene. J is TRBJ2-5 and V is TRBV2; TRBD1 agrees at 11 bases. V lost 3 bases to trimming and J lost 3 bases; unmatched junction nucleotides: 0. The germline CDR1 and CDR2 sequences are SNHLY and FYNNEI. This CDR3 has 14 residues. The CDR3 DNA, read in part, is TGTGCCAGCAGTGAGGGACAGGGGGAAGAGACC. The encoded protein is CASSEGQGEET. The full CDR3 reads CASSEGQGEETQYF.

A word on this clone: The read gets to within 3 residues of the CDR3 end, and the germline J gene fills in the rest. The chain couples TRBV2 to TRBJ1-5; D perhaps matches TRBD1 (5 bases). V was trimmed by 1 base and J by 8 bases, leaving 12 bases between them. Germline-derived CDR1 and CDR2 are SNHLY and FYNNEI. The CDR3 length is 14 residues. The CDR3 bases that were read are TGTGCCAGCAGTGAAGTCGGGGGGATGGAGCCC. Protein: CASSEVGGMEP. The CDR3, in full, reads CASSEVGGMEPQHF.

Regarding this clone: The missing CDR3 end, 3 residues past where the read stops, is filled in from the germline J gene. V gene TRBV20-1 combines with J gene TRBJ2-7, with D possibly TRBD1 on 5 matching bases. Germline loops: CDR1 DFQATT, CDR2 SNEGSKA (reference sequence). The V end lost 5 bases, the J end lost 2 bases, and 16 bases lay between the germline ends. CDR3 length equals 14 residues. The covered CDR3 bases are TGCAGTGCTGCTTCCCCCAGGGTACCCTACGAG. It specifies CSAASPRVPYE. The full-length CDR3 reads as CSAASPRVPYEQYF.

In the case of this clone: With the read ending 3 residues before the CDR3 end, the germline J gene is used to fill in that end. The J gene is TRBJ2-1, the V gene TRBV19, with TRBD2 matching over 14 bases. The CDR3 consists of 17 residues. The ends lost 8 bases at V and 2 bases at J; junction bases unmatched: 8. CDR1 is LNHDA and CDR2 is SQIVND in the germline V gene (reference sequence). CDR3 DNA, as far as it was read: TGTGCCAGTTCTCCCGGGACTAGCGGGAGCGCCTACAATGAG. Translation: CASSPGTSGSAYNE. The entire CDR3 reads CASSPGTSGSAYNEQFF.

In regard to this clone: The read terminates 3 residues ahead of where the CDR3 ends, so the germline J gene completes it. The rearrangement uses TRBV7-8 and TRBJ2-7; the D gene is possibly TRBD2 (6 bases). CDR3 length: 13 residues. Trimming shortened V by 7 bases and J by 6 bases, and 16 bases separated the two germline ends. Germline CDR1 reads SGHVS; CDR2 reads FQNEAQ. The CDR3 bases that were read are TGTGCCAGCAACTCTGGGGGGTCGGGCGAG. Translation: CASNSGGSGE. The full CDR3 protein reads CASNSGGSGEQYF.

Points on this clone: The read falls 3 residues short of the CDR3 end, and the missing part is taken from the germline J gene. The V gene is TRBV5-1, the J gene TRBJ2-1; 8 positions match TRBD1. This CDR3 comprises 15 residues. The V segment lost 0 bases and the J segment 9 bases; nucleotides outside the gene matches: 8. Germline lookup yields CDR1 SGHRS and CDR2 YFSETQ. The CDR3: CASSLAGGSGGEQFF. Partial CDR3 DNA: TGCGCCAGCAGCTTGGCAGGGGGCTCTGGCGGTGAG.

Concerning this clone itself: The read halts 3 residues ahead of the CDR3 end, with the missing end drawn from the germline J gene. The V call is TRBV11-2, the J call TRBJ2-7; tentative D call: TRBD2 (5 bases). V lost 0 bases and J lost 6, with 9 bases in between. The CDR3 spans 13 residues. Looked up from germline, CDR1 is SGHAT and CDR2 is FQNNGV. The covered CDR3 bases are TGTGCCAGCAGCTTAGAGAGAGGGCTCGAG. As protein: CASSLERGLE. The entire CDR3 protein reads CASSLERGLEQYF.

Comment on this clone: The read ends 3 residues before the CDR3 terminus; that terminus is restored from the germline J gene. J is TRBJ2-5 and V is TRBV5-1, with D tentatively TRBD2 (6 bases). This CDR3 spans 14 amino acids. Germline V lookup: CDR1 SGHRS, CDR2 YFSETQ. The CDR3 reads CASSLGTTTDTQYF. The covered CDR3 bases are TGCGCCAGCAGCTTGGGGACTACCACAGATACC.

Remarks on this clone: Read data end 3 residues before the CDR3 end; the end is taken from the germline J gene. This chain links TRBV27 with TRBJ1-1, with a tentative D call TRBD1 (5 bases). Deletions cut 6 bases from V and 4 bases from J, with 18 bases between. CDR1 is MNHEY and CDR2 is SMNVEV in the germline V gene (reference sequence). The CDR3 is made up of 15 amino acids. The covered CDR3 bases are TGTGCCAGCAGCCGGAACCAGGGTCCATCCACTGAA. Residues: CASSRNQGPSTE. The CDR3 reads in full as CASSRNQGPSTEAFF.

Concerning this clone: The CDR3 goes on 3 residues after the read ends, and that part is filled in from the germline J gene. The chain is built from TRBV11-3 and TRBJ2-1, with D perhaps TRBD1 (6 bases). Germline CDR1 reads SGHNT; CDR2 reads YENEEA. Trimming cost V 0 bases and J 5 bases, with 11 bases left between them. The CDR3 runs to 15 residues. The CDR3: CASSLEGTGNNEQFF. The sequenced part of the CDR3 DNA is TGTGCCAGCAGCTTAGAGGGAACAGGGAACAATGAG.

Worth noting for this clone: The sequence runs out 3 residues before the end of the CDR3; the remainder is reconstructed from the germline J gene. V is TRBV5-6 and J is TRBJ2-3; D remains unclear. The CDR3 covers 15 residues. Germline assignment: CDR1 SGHDT and CDR2 YYEEEE. V was cut by 0 bases and J by 2 bases, with 10 bases left in between. Here the CDR3 reads CASSLVIRPTDTQYF. CDR3 bases read: TGTGCCAGCAGCTTGGTTATCAGGCCCACAGATACG.

As for this clone: The read stops 3 residues short of the end of the CDR3; the missing end is completed from the germline J gene. The chain combines TRBV7-8 with TRBJ1-1; 10 bases match TRBD1. The ends lost 5 bases at V and 1 base at J; junction bases unmatched: 7. The germline gives CDR1 SGHVS, CDR2 FQNEAQ. The CDR3 contains 16 residues. The covered CDR3 bases are TGTGCCAGCAGCGGCCGGGACAGGGGTTCGAACACTGAA. Its translation is CASSGRDRGSNTE. The full CDR3 is CASSGRDRGSNTEAFF.

Turning to this clone: The CDR3 end lies 3 residues beyond the end of the read and is filled in from the germline J gene. The chain links TRBV9 to TRBJ2-3; D may be TRBD1 (6 bases). Germline V gene lookup returns CDR1 SGDLS and CDR2 YYNGEE. Trimming stripped 4 bases from V and 3 bases from J, with 15 bases between. The CDR3 consists of 15 residues. The part of the CDR3 DNA that was read is TGTGCCAGCAGCTTCGCCTACAGGGAGACAGATACG. Protein product: CASSFAYRETDT. The complete CDR3 protein is CASSFAYRETDTQYF.

Note on this clone: The read ends 3 residues shy of where the CDR3 ends; the end is completed using the germline J gene. The V call is TRBV19, the J call TRBJ2-1; tentatively, D is TRBD1 (6 bases). This CDR3 contains 15 residues. CDR1 is LNHDA and CDR2 is SQIVND in the germline V gene (reference sequence). The V end was cut by 6 bases, the J end by 4 bases, with 16 bases between. The CDR3 loop is CASRVDSKIYNEQFF. The sequenced CDR3 bases are TGTGCCAGTAGGGTGGACAGTAAGATATACAATGAG.

A word on this clone: The read ends 3 residues shy of where the CDR3 ends; the end is completed using the germline J gene. The chain has TRBV30 and TRBJ1-2, with D perhaps matching TRBD1 (5 bases). The CDR3 sequence is 11 residues long. The V end was cut by 3 bases, the J end by 7 bases, with 9 bases between. The V gene's germline CDR1 is GTSNPN and CDR2 SVGIG (reference sequence). The chain's CDR3 is CAWRRGGGYTF. The covered CDR3 bases are TGTGCCTGGAGGAGGGGCGGTGGC. The complete variable domain, with remaining parts taken from reference TRBV30 and TRBJ1-2, reads SQTIHQWPATLVQPVGSPLSLECTVEGTSNPNLYWYRQAAGRGLQLLFYSVGIGQISSEVPQNLSASRPQDRQFILSSKKLLLSDSGFYLCAWRRGGGYTFGSGTRLTVV.

Note on this clone: The read finishes 3 residues shy of the CDR3 end, and the germline J gene is used to complete it. The V gene is TRBV20-1, the J gene TRBJ1-2; D remains unclear. The CDR3 runs 12 residues. Trimming stripped 3 bases from V and 2 bases from J, with 7 bases between. CDR1 and CDR2 from the germline V gene are DFQATT and SNEGSKA (reference sequence). CDR3 sequence reads: CSARLNNYGYTF. The DNA read from the CDR3 is TGCAGTGCTAGGCTAAACAACTATGGC.

For this clone: The sequenced fragment ends 3 residues before the CDR3 boundary, so the rest is inferred from the germline J gene. The chain couples TRBV28 to TRBJ2-3; D perhaps matches TRBD2 (5 bases). Trimming stripped 8 bases from V and 0 bases from J, with 15 bases between. The CDR3 totals 15 residues. Germline V lookup: CDR1 MDHEN, CDR2 SYDVKM. The CDR3 sequence is CASLHQGLSTDTQYF. The CDR3 DNA, read in part, is TGTGCCAGCCTCCACCAAGGACTGAGCACAGATACG.

Comment on this clone: The read halts 3 residues ahead of the CDR3 end, with the missing end drawn from the germline J gene. This chain links TRBV7-6 with TRBJ1-1; the D gene is possibly TRBD1 (5 bases). The CDR3 runs 13 residues. CDR1 and CDR2 (germline): SGHVS, FNYEAQ. V was pared by 3 bases and J by 4 bases, with 9 bases between. The sequenced CDR3 bases are TGTGCCAGCAGCTTCCGGGGGGGCACTGAA. It yields the protein CASSFRGGTE. The full CDR3 reads CASSFRGGTEAFF.

About this clone itself: The read ends 3 residues before the CDR3 terminus; that terminus is restored from the germline J gene. The rearrangement joins TRBV9 to TRBJ2-1; TRBD1 matches at 11 bases. Germline V CDR1 and CDR2: SGDLS, YYNGEE. The CDR3 totals 13 residues. V shed 3 bases, J shed 8 bases, and the junction held 1 base outside the gene matches. The CDR3 is CASSAGQGDEQFF. CDR3 DNA (partial): TGTGCCAGCAGCGCGGGACAGGGGGATGAG.

With regard to this clone: The read terminates 3 residues ahead of where the CDR3 ends, so the germline J gene completes it. The chain carries TRBV19 and TRBJ2-1, with 10 bases matching TRBD1. Germline V gene data show CDR1 as LNHDA and CDR2 as SQIVND (reference sequence). The CDR3 length is 16 residues. V shed 6 bases, J shed 9 bases, and the junction held 14 bases outside the gene matches. The CDR3 sequence: CASRFSSAGQGLEQFF. The part of the CDR3 DNA that was read is TGTGCCAGTAGATTTTCCTCCGCGGGACAGGGGCTTGAG. Filled out from reference TRBV19 and TRBJ2-1, the complete variable domain reads DGGITQSPKYLFRKEGQNVTLSCEQNLNHDAMYWYRQDPGQGLRLIYYSQIVNDFQKGDIAEGYSVSREKKESFPLTVTSAQKNPTAFYLCASRFSSAGQGLEQFFGPGTRLTVL.

Concerning this clone: The read ends 3 residues early relative to the CDR3; the germline J gene fills the gap. The V and J genes are TRBV30 and TRBJ2-4; 9 nucleotides align to TRBD2. CDR3 size: 17 residues. Trimming at V came to 0 bases and at J to 3 bases, leaving 9 bases not matched to a gene. CDR1 is GTSNPN, CDR2 SVGIG, per germline (reference sequence). The sequenced CDR3 bases are TGTGCCTGGAGTGTACGCGGGAGGGCGGTTATCAAAAACATT. Protein sequence: CAWSVRGRAVIKNI. The whole CDR3 protein is CAWSVRGRAVIKNIQYF.

Concerning this clone itself: The read terminates 3 residues ahead of where the CDR3 ends, so the germline J gene completes it. The chain has TRBV7-2 and TRBJ2-1; 8 bases map to TRBD2. CDR1 SGHTA and CDR2 FQGNSA come from the germline V gene. The ends lost 2 bases at V and 4 bases at J; junction bases unmatched: 4. CDR3 length: 15 residues. The CDR3 region is CASSLMSSGYNEQFF. The CDR3 DNA, read in part, is TGTGCCAGCAGCTTAATGTCTAGCGGGTACAATGAG.

To note about this clone: Compared with germline, one end of the junction differs, possibly owing to a read error. CDR3 in amino acids: CTSSPDTFSYEQYF. The CDR3 DNA, read in part, is TGTACCAGCAGCCCCGACACTTTCTCCTACGAG. V is TRBV7-9 and J is TRBJ2-7; D ambiguous. The read ends 3 residues before the CDR3 terminus; that terminus is restored from the germline J gene. Germline V CDR1 and CDR2: SEHNR, FQNEAQ (reference sequence). The CDR3 contains 14 residues.